This section outlines one T cell receptor beta chain sequence together with its context. The CDR3 extends over 11 amino acids. The germline gives CDR1 LNHDA, CDR2 SQIVND (reference sequence). Trimming took 2 bases from V and 9 from J, leaving 8 bases between them. Original data processing: Amplification from reference gene primers served as the basis for estimated nucleated cell counts. The data were produced by immunoSEQ multiplex PCR, yet TCRdb's version contains in-frame clones alone and is incomplete. V and J calls and clone size are as listed in that table; D and trimming were resolved from the DNA. The sample includes approximately 270,000 clones, around 89% of them seen just once. The data are from a study of blood T cell repertoires in COVID-19. Study details: PBMCs, B-cell-depleted T cells, or T cells were the source of the cDNA or gDNA that made up the material.

Participants, about 18 to 100 years old, spanned approximately 25 US areas. Assignments of participants to cohorts depended upon their own reported clinical history. This TCR was sampled from a woman between 25 and 40 years old with acute COVID-19. The chain joins TRBV19 to TRBJ2-7, with D unresolved. Sequenced sample: PBMCs or T cells enriched from blood (not recorded which). The CDR3 loop is CASSINDMQYF. CDR3 bases: TGTGCCAGTAGTATAAACGACATGCAGTACTTC. Supplemented by reference TRBV19 and TRBJ2-7, the full variable domain reads DGGITQSPKYLFRKEGQNVTLSCEQNLNHDAMYWYRQDPGQGLRLIYYSQIVNDFQKGDIAEGYSVSREKKESFPLTVTSAQKNPTAFYLCASSINDMQYFGPGTRLTVT.